The T cell receptor beta chain described here comes from a study of T cells in Graves' hyperthyroidism and ophthalmopathy. Trimming cost V 1 base and J 3 bases, with 22 bases left between them. From germline, CDR1 is SEHNR and CDR2 FQNEAQ (reference sequence). There are 20 residues in the CDR3. RNA transcripts yielded amplified TCR beta CDR3 regions. First-round RT-PCR of the TCR CDR3 relied on the HTBI primer set. From the multiplex PCR reads, TCRdb called clonotypes with MiXCR, one entry per CDR3 protein. The table records 490,000 or so distinct CDR3 sequences, approximately 20% of them present only once.

Material: blood. J is TRBJ2-6 and V is TRBV7-9; D is tentatively TRBD1 or TRBD2 (5 bases each). This receptor was identified in a man between 35 and 55 years old with Graves' ophthalmopathy. CDR3: CASSLVAGRRGAGGANVLTF. Here the CDR3 DNA reads TGTGCCAGCAGCTTAGTCGCAGGACGTCGAGGGGCGGGTGGGGCCAACGTCCTGACTTTC.